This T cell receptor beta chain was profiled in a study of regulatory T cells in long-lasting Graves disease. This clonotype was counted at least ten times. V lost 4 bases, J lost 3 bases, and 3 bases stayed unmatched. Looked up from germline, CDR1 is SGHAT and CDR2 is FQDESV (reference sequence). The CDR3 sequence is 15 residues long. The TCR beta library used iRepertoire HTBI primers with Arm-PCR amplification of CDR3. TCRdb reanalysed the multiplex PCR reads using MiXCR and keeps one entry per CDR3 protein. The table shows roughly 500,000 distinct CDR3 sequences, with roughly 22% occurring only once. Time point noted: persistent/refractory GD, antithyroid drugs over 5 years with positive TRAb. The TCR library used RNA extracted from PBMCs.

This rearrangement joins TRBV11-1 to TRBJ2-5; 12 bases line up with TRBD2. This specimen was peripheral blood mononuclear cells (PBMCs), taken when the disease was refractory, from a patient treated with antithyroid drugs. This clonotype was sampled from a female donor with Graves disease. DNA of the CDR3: TGTGCCAGCAGCTCCGGACTAGCGGGGAAAGAGACCCAGTACTTC. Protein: CASSSGLAGKETQYF.